These T cell receptor beta chains were read from a single sample in a study of chemoradiotherapy in HPV16-positive cancers. Sequenced by immunoSEQ multiplex PCR; TCRdb stores in-frame clones only, minus some. Seen here are roughly 28,000 clones, about four fifths observed once, and the top ten hold approximately 5%. This material consisted of blood, taken from a patient who underwent chemoradiotherapy. The origin of the receptors is a human donor with HPV-associated anogenital cancer. The CDR3 runs from the conserved cysteine through the conserved F or W. The D gene is left open where the match is weak. Clone size, where shown, is once, few, many, or a class for clones that have expanded.

D	J	V	size	DNA	CDR3
.	TRBJ2-4	TRBV19	once	TGTGCCAGTAGTAAAGGAAGGGTAGAGGCCAAAAACATTCAGTACTTC	CASSKGRVEAKNIQYF
.	TRBJ1-6	TRBV18	.	TGTGCCAGCTCACCGATGACGGGGAGGAATAATTCACCCCTCCACTTT	CASSPMTGRNNSPLHF
.	TRBJ1-1	TRBV18	.	TGTGCCAGCTCACCCCCCTCGGGTTTTACTGAAGCTTTCTTT	CASSPPSGFTEAFF
.	TRBJ1-6	TRBV5-6	once	TGTGCCAGCAGCTACTTACGGGGAGCGGGATCACCCCTCCACTTT	CASSYLRGAGSPLHF
.	TRBJ2-3	TRBV5-1	.	TGCGCCAGCAGCTTGGTTACCACAGATACGCAGTATTTT	CASSLVTTDTQYF
.	TRBJ1-2	TRBV5-4	.	TGTGCCAGCAGCACCGGGACGCAGACTAACTATGGCTACACCTTC	CASSTGTQTNYGYTF
.	TRBJ1-1	TRBV14	.	TGTGCCAGCAGCCAAGATAGTAGGAGAAACACTGAAGCTTTCTTT	CASSQDSRRNTEAFF
.	TRBJ1-3	TRBV2	few	TGTGCCAGCGGGACCGTTGGAAACACCATATATTTT	CASGTVGNTIYF
.	TRBJ1-3	TRBV7-6	.	TGTGCCAGCAGCCCGGGGCAGGGAGTAAACACCATATATTTT	CASSPGQGVNTIYF
TRBD1	TRBJ2-3	TRBV9	.	TGTGCCAGCAGCGTAGAGGGACAGGGCATAGTAGATACGCAGTATTTT	CASSVEGQGIVDTQYF
.	TRBJ1-6	TRBV2	.	TGTGCCAGCAGTGCTGACAGGTCAAATTCACCCCTCCACTTT	CASSADRSNSPLHF
TRBD2	TRBJ2-4	TRBV30	.	TGTGCCTGGAGTCGGATGCTCGGGACTAGCGGGGACATCAGGGGAAAAAACATTCAGTACTTC	CAWSRMLGTSGDIRGKNIQYF
TRBD1	TRBJ1-2	TRBV15	.	TGTGCCACCAGCAGGACCCGGGACAGCTATGGCTACACCTTC	CATSRTRDSYGYTF
TRBD1	TRBJ1-1	TRBV10-2	.	TGCGCCAGCAGCTCAGGGGGGAGAAGGACTGAAGCTTTCTTT	CASSSGGRRTEAFF
.	TRBJ2-6	TRBV5-5	once	TGTGCCAGCAGCTTGGAGACTGGGGCCAACGTCCTGACTTTC	CASSLETGANVLTF
.	TRBJ1-1	TRBV6-1	.	TGTGCCGGAACCCCTGGGCCAGCTAACACTGAAGCTTTCTTT	CAGTPGPANTEAFF
.	TRBJ1-1	TRBV18	few	TGTGCCAGCTCACCTAGGGGGGGTACTGAAGCTTTCTTT	CASSPRGGTEAFF
TRBD1	TRBJ1-2	TRBV6-1	.	TGTGCCAGCAGTGGGAGGACAGGGGCTTCCTATGGCTACACCTTC	CASSGRTGASYGYTF
.	TRBJ1-2	TRBV14	.	TGTGCCAGCAGCCAATTTGCCCGGCTAACAGGGAACTATGGCTACACCTTC	CASSQFARLTGNYGYTF
.	TRBJ2-2	TRBV5-1	.	TGCGCCAGCAGAGGAGGCGATTCGAACACCGGGGAGCTGTTTTTT	CASRGGDSNTGELFF
.	TRBJ1-1	TRBV5-4	.	TGTGCCAGCAGCTTGGAGACCAGGGAAGCTTTCTTT	CASSLETREAFF
TRBD1	TRBJ1-6	TRBV5-1	.	TGCGCCAGCAGCCTAGGGACAGGGTCGCATAATTCACCCCTCCACTTT	CASSLGTGSHNSPLHF
.	TRBJ1-5	TRBV6-1	.	TGTGCCAGCAGCAGGGATTCCCTTAGCAATCAGCCCCAGCATTTT	CASSRDSLSNQPQHF
.	TRBJ1-2	TRBV28	.	TGTGCCAGCAGTAAACAGGGCCCCTATGGCTACACCTTC	CASSKQGPYGYTF
TRBD1	TRBJ1-2	TRBV11-1	.	TGTGCCAGCAGCTTAGACGACAGGGCCTATGGCTACACCTTC	CASSLDDRAYGYTF
TRBD2	TRBJ2-7	TRBV6-4	.	TGTGCCAGCAGCAAGACTAGCGGGGGGCCCTCCTACGAGCAGTACTTC	CASSKTSGGPSYEQYF
.	TRBJ1-5	TRBV7-2	once	TGTGCCAGCAGCCCGGCGGGGGCCAATCAGCCCCAGCATTTT	CASSPAGANQPQHF
.	TRBJ1-5	TRBV2	.	TGTGCCAGCTCAGGGGAGGCTCAGCCCCAGCATTTT	CASSGEAQPQHF
.	TRBJ1-6	TRBV5-6	.	TGTGCCAGCAGCTTGCAGGGGTCGAATTCACCCCTCCACTTT	CASSLQGSNSPLHF
.	TRBJ1-3	TRBV10-2	.	TGCGCCAGCAGTGAGAGGCAGGGAAACACCATATATTTT	CASSERQGNTIYF
TRBD1	TRBJ1-5	TRBV5-5	.	TGTGCCAGCAGCTTGGCAGGGGGCCCTAATCAGCCCCAGCATTTT	CASSLAGGPNQPQHF
.	TRBJ2-3	TRBV18	once	TGTGCCAGCTCACCCAGCACAGATACGCAGTATTTT	CASSPSTDTQYF
TRBD1	TRBJ1-2	TRBV18	.	TGTGCCAGCTCACCGGGACAGGGGGTGTCTTCTGATGGCTACACCTTC	CASSPGQGVSSDGYTF
.	TRBJ2-5	TRBV15	.	TGTGCCACCAGCAGAGATATGCAGTCGCAGCAAGAGACCCAGTACTTC	CATSRDMQSQQETQYF
.	TRBJ1-2	TRBV19	once	TGTGCCAGTAGTGCGACAGATGTTAACTATGGCTACACCTTC	CASSATDVNYGYTF
.	TRBJ2-1	TRBV21-1	.	TGTGCCAGCAGCATATCTGGGGTCAATGAGCAGTTCTTC	CASSISGVNEQFF
TRBD2	TRBJ2-5	TRBV6-5	.	TGTGCCAGCAGTCCCGTAGCGGGAGGCTGGGAGACCCAGTACTTC	CASSPVAGGWETQYF
.	TRBJ2-7	TRBV6-6	.	TGTGCCAGCAGTTTACCTCAGGGGGGTACCCACGAGCAGTACTTC	CASSLPQGGTHEQYF
.	TRBJ2-6	TRBV5-1	.	TGCGCCAGCAGCCCGACAGGGGAGGGCTCTGGGGCCAACGTCCTGACTTTC	CASSPTGEGSGANVLTF
.	TRBJ2-3	TRBV7-9	.	TGTGCCAGCAGCCCCCCATCTACTAGCACAGATACGCAGTATTTT	CASSPPSTSTDTQYF
TRBD1	TRBJ1-2	TRBV30	.	TGTGCCTGGACGAGGACAGGACTAACCTTCTATGGCTACACCTTC	CAWTRTGLTFYGYTF
.	TRBJ1-2	TRBV5-1	.	TGCGCCAGCAGCTTGGATCCCGGGGGGCATAACTATGGCTACACCTTC	CASSLDPGGHNYGYTF
.	TRBJ1-1	TRBV6-1	once	TGTGCCAGCAGTGAACGTGGGGGAGTAACTGAAGCTTTCTTT	CASSERGGVTEAFF
TRBD1	TRBJ2-5	TRBV5-4	.	TGTGCCAGCAGCATCCGGGACAGGGAAGAGACCCAGTACTTC	CASSIRDREETQYF
.	TRBJ1-2	TRBV27	.	TGTGCCAGCAGTTTAGGTGGGGCGCCGAACTATGGCTACACCTTC	CASSLGGAPNYGYTF
.	TRBJ1-5	TRBV27	.	TGTGCCAGCAGTTTAGGATATACACATCAGCCCCAGCATTTT	CASSLGYTHQPQHF
TRBD1	TRBJ1-1	TRBV5-6	.	TGTGCCAGCAGCTTGCTTCAGGGGGTCAACACTGAAGCTTTCTTT	CASSLLQGVNTEAFF
TRBD2	TRBJ2-5	TRBV4-2	.	TGTGCCAGCAGCCAAGTTAATAGCGGGGGCCAAGAGACCCAGTACTTC	CASSQVNSGGQETQYF
.	TRBJ1-2	TRBV6-5	few	TGTGCCAGCAGCCCGGGACGGAGCTATGGCTACACCTTC	CASSPGRSYGYTF
.	TRBJ1-5	TRBV30	.	TGTGCCTGGACCCCTCGCAGCAGCAATCAGCCCCAGCATTTT	CAWTPRSSNQPQHF
.	TRBJ1-2	TRBV14	few	TGTGCCAGCAGCCAGGAGAGGAACTATGGCTACACCTTC	CASSQERNYGYTF
.	TRBJ1-2	TRBV15	once	TGTGCCACCAGCACCCCGAGGCCCGGGACACATGCTGGCTACACCTTC	CATSTPRPGTHAGYTF